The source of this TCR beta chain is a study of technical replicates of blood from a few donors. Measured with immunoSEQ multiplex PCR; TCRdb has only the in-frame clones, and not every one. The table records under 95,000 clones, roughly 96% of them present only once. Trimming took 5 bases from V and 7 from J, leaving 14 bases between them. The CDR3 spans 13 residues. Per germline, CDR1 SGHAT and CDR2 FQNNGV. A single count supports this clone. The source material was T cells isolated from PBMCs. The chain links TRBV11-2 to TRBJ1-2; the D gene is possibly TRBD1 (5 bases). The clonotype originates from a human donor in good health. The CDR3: CASSLSQGGGYTF. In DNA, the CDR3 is TGTGCCAGCAGCCTAAGCCAGGGTGGTGGCTACACCTTC. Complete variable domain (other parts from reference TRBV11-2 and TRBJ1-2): EAGVAQSPRYKIIEKRQSVAFWCNPISGHATLYWYQQILGQGPKLLIQFQNNGVVDDSQLPKDRFSAERLKGVDSTLKIQPAKLEDSAVYLCASSLSQGGGYTFGSGTRLTVV.